The sequence of this TCR beta chain was determined in a study of T cells in Graves' hyperthyroidism and ophthalmopathy. Overall study findings and caveats: In simple terms, a model built on 13 V-J features told ophthalmopathy apart from stable hyperthyroidism. The majority of expanded thyroid clonotypes above 0.001 also appeared in blood.

Many counts were recorded for this clonotype. Antigen specificity is unknown. Uncontrolled infections, other autoimmune diseases, pregnancy or lactation led to exclusion of patients. TCR beta CDR3 regions were amplified from RNA. First-round RT-PCR targeting the TCR CDR3 was performed with the HTBI primer set. TCRdb reanalysed the multiplex PCR reads using MiXCR and keeps one entry per CDR3 protein. Among 490,000 or so distinct CDR3 sequences listed, about 15% were seen once. V trimming: 5 bases; J trimming: 0 bases; junction bases outside the gene matches: 11. The germline CDR1 and CDR2 sequences are MDHEN and SYDVKM. This CDR3 contains 17 residues.

The chain employs TRBV28 and TRBJ1-2, with 8 bases matching TRBD1. Sequencing input: blood. This sequence originates from a woman in her twenties or thirties with Graves' ophthalmopathy. The CDR3 is CASSPTGQVKSNYGYTF. The DNA of the CDR3 is TGTGCCAGCAGTCCGACGGGACAGGTCAAGTCTAACTATGGCTACACCTTC.